The rows below give T cell receptor beta chains drawn from one sample of a study of blood T cell repertoires in COVID-19. Some clones are missing from TCRdb's copy, which holds only in-frame ones; the method was immunoSEQ multiplex PCR. The data hold approximately 280,000 clones, with 82% observed a single time. Material for sequencing was PBMCs or T cells enriched from blood (not recorded which). Receptors were obtained from a man aged 35 to 55 who had been exposed to COVID-19. CDR3s include the opening cysteine and the closing phenylalanine or tryptophan. D genes are given only for firm matches. A clone size is listed for some rows: how often the clone was seen (once, few, many), or a class if it is expanded.

D gene: TRBD1
J gene: TRBJ2-3
V gene: TRBV30
clone size: NA
CDR3 protein: CAWSVHQGVGRTDTQYF
CDR3 DNA: TGTGCCTGGAGTGTACACCAGGGGGTGGGCCGAACAGATACGCAGTATTTT

D gene: NA
J gene: TRBJ1-1
V gene: TRBV3-1/TRBV3-2
clone size: NA
CDR3 protein: CASSPGGAFTVSTEAFF
CDR3 DNA: TGTGCCAGCAGCCCCGGGGGGGCTTTTACGGTGAGCACTGAAGCTTTCTTT

D gene: TRBD2
J gene: TRBJ2-7
V gene: TRBV6-5
clone size: few
CDR3 protein: CASSSSGSIGQYF
CDR3 DNA: TGTGCCAGCAGTTCTAGCGGGAGTATCGGGCAGTACTTC

D gene: TRBD1
J gene: TRBJ1-1
V gene: TRBV7-6
clone size: NA
CDR3 protein: CASSLTLQGASTEAFF
CDR3 DNA: TGTGCCAGCAGCTTAACGCTACAGGGGGCTAGCACTGAAGCTTTCTTT

D gene: TRBD1
J gene: TRBJ2-1
V gene: TRBV15
clone size: NA
CDR3 protein: CATGAGQGGNEQFF
CDR3 DNA: TGTGCCACCGGTGCGGGACAGGGGGGAAATGAGCAGTTCTTC

D gene: TRBD2
J gene: TRBJ2-7
V gene: TRBV25-1
clone size: NA
CDR3 protein: CASSEALSSGTSYEQYF
CDR3 DNA: TGTGCCAGCAGTGAAGCGCTCTCTAGCGGGACGTCCTACGAGCAGTACTTC

D gene: NA
J gene: TRBJ2-7
V gene: TRBV7-8
clone size: NA
CDR3 protein: CASSFDFQTGYEQYF
CDR3 DNA: TGTGCCAGCAGCTTCGATTTCCAGACAGGATACGAGCAGTACTTC

D gene: TRBD1
J gene: TRBJ1-2
V gene: TRBV20-1
clone size: few
CDR3 protein: CSLDRGPGYTF
CDR3 DNA: TGCAGTCTAGACAGGGGGCCCGGCTACACCTTC

D gene: NA
J gene: TRBJ1-1
V gene: TRBV11-3
clone size: NA
CDR3 protein: CASSRGDTEAFF
CDR3 DNA: TGTGCCAGCAGCCGGGGTGACACTGAAGCTTTCTTT

D gene: TRBD1
J gene: TRBJ1-5
V gene: TRBV28
clone size: NA
CDR3 protein: CASSLLTGASQPQHF
CDR3 DNA: TGTGCCAGCAGTTTATTAACAGGGGCATCTCAGCCCCAGCATTTT

D gene: TRBD1
J gene: TRBJ2-1
V gene: TRBV19
clone size: NA
CDR3 protein: CASSSGTGGSYEQFF
CDR3 DNA: TGTGCCAGTAGTTCTGGGACAGGTGGGTCCTATGAGCAGTTCTTC

D gene: NA
J gene: TRBJ1-2
V gene: TRBV29-1
clone size: NA
CDR3 protein: CSVSAVHGYTF
CDR3 DNA: TGCAGCGTTTCTGCGGTCCATGGCTACACCTTC

D gene: NA
J gene: TRBJ2-3
V gene: TRBV5-4
clone size: NA
CDR3 protein: CASSLAGRTDTQYF
CDR3 DNA: TGTGCCAGCAGCTTGGCAGGGCGCACAGATACGCAGTATTTT

D gene: TRBD2
J gene: TRBJ2-5
V gene: TRBV4-1
clone size: NA
CDR3 protein: CASSHSRAGGTSGNYETQYF
CDR3 DNA: TGCGCCAGCAGCCACAGCCGAGCAGGAGGGACTAGCGGGAATTACGAGACCCAGTACTTC

D gene: TRBD2
J gene: TRBJ2-7
V gene: TRBV7-9
clone size: NA
CDR3 protein: CASRTLAGGQYEQYF
CDR3 DNA: TGTGCCAGCAGGACACTAGCGGGAGGGCAATACGAGCAGTACTTC

D gene: NA
J gene: TRBJ2-7
V gene: TRBV10-3
clone size: NA
CDR3 protein: CAISDSTGLDEQYF
CDR3 DNA: TGTGCCATCAGTGATTCTACAGGGTTGGACGAGCAGTACTTC

D gene: NA
J gene: TRBJ2-3
V gene: TRBV24-1
clone size: NA
CDR3 protein: CATSDISGGFDTQYF
CDR3 DNA: TGTGCCACCAGTGATATCTCCGGTGGTTTCGATACGCAGTATTTT

D gene: TRBD2
J gene: TRBJ2-7
V gene: TRBV19
clone size: once
CDR3 protein: CASSLAERYEQYF
CDR3 DNA: TGTGCCAGTAGTCTAGCGGAGCGCTACGAGCAGTACTTC

D gene: TRBD2
J gene: TRBJ2-2
V gene: TRBV24-1
clone size: NA
CDR3 protein: CATSRGLNTGELFF
CDR3 DNA: TGTGCCACCAGTCGGGGACTAAACACCGGGGAGCTGTTTTTT

D gene: TRBD2
J gene: TRBJ2-3
V gene: TRBV7-9
clone size: once
CDR3 protein: CASSSPSGSTDTQYF
CDR3 DNA: TGTGCCAGCAGCTCCCCTAGCGGGAGCACAGATACGCAGTATTTT

D gene: TRBD1
J gene: TRBJ2-7
V gene: TRBV29-1
clone size: NA
CDR3 protein: CSASGTGGSREQYF
CDR3 DNA: TGCAGCGCCTCCGGGACAGGCGGCTCACGCGAGCAGTACTTC

D gene: NA
J gene: TRBJ2-7
V gene: TRBV2
clone size: NA
CDR3 protein: CASRARGHSYEQYF
CDR3 DNA: TGTGCCAGCAGGGCACGCGGACACTCCTACGAGCAGTACTTC

D gene: NA
J gene: TRBJ2-2
V gene: TRBV10-3
clone size: few
CDR3 protein: CAIESHETFTGELFF
CDR3 DNA: TGTGCCATCGAGTCCCACGAGACATTTACCGGGGAGCTGTTTTTT